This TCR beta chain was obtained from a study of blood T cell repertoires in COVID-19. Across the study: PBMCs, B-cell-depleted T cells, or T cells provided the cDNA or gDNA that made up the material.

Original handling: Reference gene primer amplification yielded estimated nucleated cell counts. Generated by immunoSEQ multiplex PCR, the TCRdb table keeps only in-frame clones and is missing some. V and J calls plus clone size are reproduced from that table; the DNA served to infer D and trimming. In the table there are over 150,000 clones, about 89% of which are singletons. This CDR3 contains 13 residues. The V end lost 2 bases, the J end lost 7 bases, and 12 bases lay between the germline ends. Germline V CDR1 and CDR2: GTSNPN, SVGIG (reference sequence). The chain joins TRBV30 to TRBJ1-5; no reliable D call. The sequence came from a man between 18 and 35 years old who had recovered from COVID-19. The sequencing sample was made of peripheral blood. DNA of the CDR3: TGTGCCTGGAGTTTCCGGGAACTCCAGCCCCAGCATTTT. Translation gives CAWSFRELQPQHF.